This TCR beta chain was recorded in a study of beta chain features in type 1 diabetes. As for the study in general: Examination of sorted cells across all samples involved around 99 million cells. Study results and caveats: People with Type 1 diabetes carried modestly yet significantly shorter TCRB CDR3s in all four CD4+ subsets. Sampled from patients, naive, central memory and Treg TCRB repertoires appeared more similar than those sampled from healthy donors. HLA influence on TCRB rearrangement stayed unresolved here.

Investigators reverse transcribed all isolated RNA, so they sequenced expressed TCRB transcripts. The read count averaged about 3.6 million across naive, central memory and regulatory T cell samples. Measured with immunoSEQ multiplex PCR; TCRdb has only the in-frame clones, and not every one. Of almost 350,000 clones listed, around 9.3% are singletons. This clone was picked up a small number of times. Antigen specificity is unknown. Germline trimming cut 5 bases from V and 5 bases from J; bases unmatched to any gene: 9. The CDR3 has 16 amino acids. Germline values: CDR1 MDHEN, CDR2 SYDVKM. Sequencing was performed on central memory CD4+ T cells from blood. The clonotype comes from a man younger than 45 with type 1 diabetes. The chain employs TRBV28 and TRBJ1-3; 10 bases are shared with TRBD1. CDR3 DNA sequence: TGTGCCAGCAGTCCAGCAGGGACAGGGGACAGAAACACCATATATTTT. Protein sequence: CASSPAGTGDRNTIYF.